Detailed here is one T cell receptor beta chain. This sample was included in a study of vaccination and CD4 T cells after COVID-19. Overall study context: After vaccination, a few convalescent patients were sampled at day 14 and at days 161 to 241.

CDR1 is MGHRA, CDR2 YSYEKL, per germline. The V gene end was trimmed by 2 bases and the J gene end by 5 bases; junction bases not matched to a gene: 14. The CDR3 spans 18 residues. The time point here: late sampling 161 to 241 days after vaccination in three convalescent patients. TCRdb recomputed calls from the PCR reads with MiXCR, one row per CDR3 protein. There are some 29,000 distinct CDR3 sequences in the sample; roughly 50% occur only once, and over 4.5% lies in the top ten. Here the sequenced sample was CD4+ T cells from blood, taken about 7 months after SARS-CoV-2 vaccination. The V and J genes are TRBV4-1 and TRBJ1-5; TRBD1 matches at 8 bases. This TCR came from a human donor who had recovered from COVID-19. The CDR3 spells CASSQSGQGLSHHQPQHF. As DNA, the CDR3 is TGCGCCAGCAGCCAATCCGGACAGGGCCTTAGTCATCATCAGCCCCAGCATTTT.